This T cell receptor beta chain was profiled in a study of cytomegalovirus exposure and HLA in healthy donors. Looking at the study overall: As an earlier analysis found, around 190 million T cells yielded 95 million to 130 million unique TCR beta sequences. General study results and limits: Later analysis identified several of the most significant clusters that appeared linked to common viral pathogens. As immune exposure information, only CMV serostatus was available. A later analysis linked a missense DCLRE1C variant to TCR beta V- and J-gene trimming.

The CDR3 sequence is 14 residues long. The V gene's germline CDR1 is SGHVS and CDR2 FQNEAQ. V was shortened by 1 base and J by 1 base, with 7 bases between the two germline ends. PCR primers comprised 60 Vbeta and 13 Jbeta primers. This table comes from immunoSEQ multiplex PCR, and its TCRdb copy is limited to in-frame clones, with some not included. The data show about 100,000 clones, 10% seen once. The table lists this clone with a few counts. Its antigen is unknown. Other DNA sequences in the sample encode the same CDR3. Sequencing was done on a sample of PBMCs. This clonotype was sampled from a man between 35 and 55 years old in good health and CMV-seropositive. The chain combines TRBV7-8 with TRBJ1-1; D is unclear. The DNA of the CDR3 is TGTGCCAGCAGCTTAGTTTCAGGGAACACTGAAGCTTTCTTT. Encoded protein: CASSLVSGNTEAFF.